A selection of T cell receptor beta chains follows, all from one sample in a study of T cell changes during pregnancy in multiple sclerosis. Clones were read by immunoSEQ multiplex PCR, and TCRdb kept only the in-frame ones, dropping some. The sample yields tens of thousands of clones, about 90% seen once. Sequenced here: peripheral blood, sampled in the first trimester of pregnancy. The receptors here all came from a female donor with multiple sclerosis, enrolled in a pregnancy study. CDR3s include the opening cysteine and the closing phenylalanine or tryptophan. The D gene is left open where the match is weak. Clone size is given for some rows only: seen once, a few or many times, or a class if the clone is expanded.

d_call	v_call	j_call	clone_size	cdr3_nt	cdr3_aa
TRBD1	TRBV28	TRBJ1-1	NA	TGTGCCAGCAGTCCCGGGACAGGGAACACTGAAGCTTTCTTT	CASSPGTGNTEAFF
NA	TRBV4-2	TRBJ1-2	NA	TGTGCCAGCAGCCAAGGATCCTCCTCCGATGAGGGCTACACCTTC	CASSQGSSSDEGYTF
NA	TRBV29-1	TRBJ1-2	NA	TGCAGCGTTGAAGAAGCAGGGATTGATGGCTACACCTTC	CSVEEAGIDGYTF
TRBD2	TRBV11-2	TRBJ2-1	NA	TGTGCCAGCAGCAATCAGGCCGGGACTAGAGACAATGAGCAGTTCTTC	CASSNQAGTRDNEQFF
NA	TRBV5-1	TRBJ2-3	NA	TGCGCCAGCAGCTTGTTAACAGATACGCAGTATTTT	CASSLLTDTQYF
NA	TRBV6-4	TRBJ2-1	NA	TGTGCCAGCAGCCCCGTCCAGGGGACGACCTACAATGAGCAGTTCTTC	CASSPVQGTTYNEQFF
NA	TRBV7-2	TRBJ1-3	NA	TGTGCCAGCAGCCCCTTAGGCGGGGGTTACTCTGGAAACACCATATATTTT	CASSPLGGGYSGNTIYF
NA	TRBV5-1	TRBJ2-1	NA	TGCGCCAGCAGCCCCGGGGAGGTACATGTCGATGAGCAGTTCTTC	CASSPGEVHVDEQFF
TRBD2	TRBV6-1	TRBJ2-7	NA	TGTGCCAGCAGTGTCGGGACTCCTGGCCTAGCGGGAACCTACGAGCAGTACTTC	CASSVGTPGLAGTYEQYF
TRBD2	TRBV29-1	TRBJ2-1	NA	TGCAGCGTTGAACAAAGCGGGGTTAACTCCTACAATGAGCAGTTCTTC	CSVEQSGVNSYNEQFF
NA	TRBV21-1	TRBJ2-2	once	TGTGCCAGCAGCAACCCGGGAGGGGAGCGGACCGGGGAGCTGTTTTTT	CASSNPGGERTGELFF
NA	TRBV27	TRBJ2-3	NA	TGTGCCAGCAGTTTTGGAGGGAAGTTCTCAGATACGCAGTATTTT	CASSFGGKFSDTQYF
TRBD2	TRBV9	TRBJ2-1	NA	TGTGCCAGCAGCGTAGGGAATAGCGGGAGTGAGGCTTCGGGTGAGCAGTTCTTC	CASSVGNSGSEASGEQFF
NA	TRBV6-5	TRBJ2-1	few	TGTGCCAGCAGTCCCGGGACTTACCAGTTCTTC	CASSPGTYQFF
TRBD1	TRBV10-3	TRBJ2-1	NA	TGTGCCATCAGTGAGTCCTGGGACAGCCAATACAATGAGCAGTTCTTC	CAISESWDSQYNEQFF
TRBD2	TRBV28	TRBJ2-2	NA	TGTCGAGCGGGAGGAGGTGGAACCGGGGAGCTGTTTTTT	CRAGGGGTGELFF
NA	TRBV5-4	TRBJ1-1	NA	TGTGCCAGCAGCTTGGACCAGGGCACCACTGAAGCTTTCTTT	CASSLDQGTTEAFF
TRBD1	TRBV6-5	TRBJ2-4	NA	TGTGCCAGCAGTCGAGGGACAGCGAAAAACATTCAGTACTTC	CASSRGTAKNIQYF
TRBD1	TRBV11-2	TRBJ1-2	NA	TGTGCCAGCAGCTCCTCGACAGGGCCCCTTAACTATGGCTACACCTTC	CASSSSTGPLNYGYTF
NA	TRBV28	TRBJ2-7	NA	TGTGCCAGCAGTTTATTGGGGGGCTCCTACGAGCAGTACTTC	CASSLLGGSYEQYF
TRBD2	TRBV7-2	TRBJ2-3	NA	TGTGCCAGCAGCTTACAACTAGCGGCCACAGATACGCAGTATTTT	CASSLQLAATDTQYF
NA	TRBV29-1	TRBJ2-3	NA	TGCAGCGTTATGTCAGGGATGGTCACAGATACGCAGTATTTT	CSVMSGMVTDTQYF
NA	TRBV27	TRBJ2-2	NA	TGTGCCAGCGGGCCTATCATGGCCGGGGAGCTGTTTTTT	CASGPIMAGELFF
NA	TRBV5-5	TRBJ1-1	NA	TGTGCCAGCAGCTTCTCTGCAGTCAGAAGTGAAGCTTTCTTT	CASSFSAVRSEAFF
NA	TRBV7-9	TRBJ2-7	NA	TGTGCCAGCAGCTTCTCTAAGGGGGACCCCACCCACGAGCAGTACTTC	CASSFSKGDPTHEQYF
TRBD2	TRBV7-9	TRBJ2-7	NA	TGTGCCAGCAGCTCCTCCCGCGGGGTAGCGGGAGGAATGCACGAGCAGTACTTC	CASSSSRGVAGGMHEQYF
NA	TRBV28	TRBJ1-5	once	TGTGCCAGCAGTTTATACTTTAGTCAGCCCCAGCATTTT	CASSLYFSQPQHF
TRBD1	TRBV27	TRBJ2-7	NA	TGTGCCAGCAGTTGGACAGGGAGCTACGAGCAGTACTTC	CASSWTGSYEQYF
NA	TRBV5-1	TRBJ1-1	NA	TGCGCCAGCAGCTTGCGTACAGGGAACACTGAAGCTTTCTTT	CASSLRTGNTEAFF
NA	TRBV2	TRBJ1-4	NA	TGTGCCAGCAGTGTACAGGGAGCCCCTAATGAAAAACTGTTTTTT	CASSVQGAPNEKLFF
TRBD1	TRBV7-2	TRBJ2-7	NA	TGTGCCAGCAGCTTAGGCAGGGGGCCCAACGAGCAGTACTTC	CASSLGRGPNEQYF
NA	TRBV5-1	TRBJ2-5	NA	TGCGCCAGCAGCCCGGGGCAGGGGGCCCGAGCGGGACAAGAGACCCAGTACTTC	CASSPGQGARAGQETQYF
NA	TRBV6-4	TRBJ2-2	NA	TGTGCCAGCAGTGACTCTGAGGCCACCGGGGAGCTGTTTTTT	CASSDSEATGELFF
TRBD1	TRBV5-1	TRBJ1-2	NA	TGCGCCAGCAGCCCCGGGACAGGCCTTAACTATGGCTACACCTTC	CASSPGTGLNYGYTF
TRBD2	TRBV29-1	TRBJ2-3	NA	TGCAGCGTTGCACTAGCGTTAAGCACAGATACGCAGTATTTT	CSVALALSTDTQYF
NA	TRBV10-1	TRBJ1-2	NA	TGCGCCAGCAGTGAATGGCATGGCTACACCTTC	CASSEWHGYTF
TRBD1	TRBV5-8	TRBJ2-2	NA	TGTGCCAGCAGCTTCGCCGGGACAGCGCTATACACCGGGGAGCTGTTTTTT	CASSFAGTALYTGELFF
NA	TRBV11-2	TRBJ2-7	NA	TGTGCCAGCAGCCTAGTAGAGTACGAGCAGTACTTC	CASSLVEYEQYF
TRBD1	TRBV5-6	TRBJ1-3	NA	TGTGCCAGCAGCTTGGCGCAGGGGGCTGGAAACACCATATATTTT	CASSLAQGAGNTIYF
TRBD2	TRBV7-2	TRBJ2-2	once	TGTGCCAGCAGCTTGACTAGCGGGAGGGACACCGGGGAGCTGTTTTTT	CASSLTSGRDTGELFF
TRBD2	TRBV19	TRBJ2-2	NA	TGTGCCAGTAGTATGGTTAGCGGGGCTACCGGGGAGCTGTTTTTT	CASSMVSGATGELFF
TRBD1	TRBV28	TRBJ2-7	NA	TGTGCCAGCAGTTCACCCAGGACAGGGGCCTACGAGCAGTACTTC	CASSSPRTGAYEQYF
TRBD2	TRBV6-1	TRBJ2-2	once	TGTGCCAGCAGTGAACAACTAGCGGGAGCCGGGGAGCTGTTTTTT	CASSEQLAGAGELFF
NA	TRBV9	TRBJ2-3	NA	TGTGCCAGCAGCGTAGACGGTGGCACAGATACGCAGTATTTT	CASSVDGGTDTQYF
NA	TRBV7-9	TRBJ1-2	NA	TGTGCCAGCAGCTCATACAGGTCTAACTATGGCTACACCTTC	CASSSYRSNYGYTF